Listed below are T cell receptor beta chains from one sample, sequenced in a study of read filtering for tumor transcriptome and immune sequencing. TCRdb fed the reads into MiXCR, producing one record per CDR3 protein. Of approximately 20,000 distinct CDR3 sequences in the sample, roughly 15% are singletons; the top ten hold about 70%. Sequencing was done on a sample of a population of CD138-negative cells sorted from bone marrow. The receptors were gathered from a donor at least 40 years old with multiple myeloma. CDR3s include the opening cysteine and the closing phenylalanine or tryptophan. A D gene is named only where the DNA matches it firmly. Rows may omit the clone size; those that give it use once, few, many or a size class.

TRBV5-1	-	many	15	TRBJ2-2	CASSPTGANTGELFF	TGCGCCAGCTCCCCCACAGGTGCGAACACCGGGGAGCTGTTTTTT
TRBV10-3	-	-	16	TRBJ2-1	CASSPAGLSSYNEQFF	TGTGCCAGCAGCCCAGCGGGCCTGAGCTCCTACAATGAGCAGTTCTTC
TRBV11-2	-	many	12	TRBJ2-1	CASSLAWEEQFF	TGTGCCAGCAGCTTAGCGTGGGAGGAGCAGTTCTTC
TRBV6-6	-	many	13	TRBJ2-7	CASSSLGAVEQYF	TGTGCCAGCAGTTCCCTCGGGGCGGTCGAGCAGTACTTC
TRBV20-1	TRBD1	many	13	TRBJ2-7	CSAPRTGAYEQYF	TGCAGTGCTCCTCGGACAGGGGCCTACGAGCAGTACTTC
TRBV28	TRBD1	-	15	TRBJ2-1	CASSKTGGAYNEQFF	TGTGCCAGCAGTAAAACAGGGGGCGCCTACAATGAGCAGTTCTTC
TRBV7-7	-	many	14	TRBJ2-1	CASSPWDGYNEQFF	TGTGCTAGCAGCCCTTGGGACGGCTACAATGAGCAGTTCTTC
TRBV11-2	-	few	17	TRBJ1-3	CASSRGETTGGGNTIYF	TGTGCCAGCAGCCGAGGGGAGACCACCGGTGGCGGAAACACCATATATTTT
TRBV29-1	TRBD2	many	14	TRBJ2-7	CSVLGGTSGYEQYF	TGCAGCGTCCTGGGGGGGACTAGCGGCTACGAGCAGTACTTC
TRBV5-1	TRBD2	once	14	TRBJ2-5	CANSPASGQETQYF	TGCGCCAACAGCCCCGCTAGCGGTCAAGAGACCCAGTACTTC
TRBV9	TRBD2	-	15	TRBJ2-1	CASSGTSGGAVEQFF	TGTGCCAGCAGCGGAACTAGCGGGGGGGCCGTTGAGCAGTTCTTC
TRBV27	-	-	15	TRBJ1-3	CASSLGGAKGNTIYF	TGTGCCAGCAGTTTGGGGGGGGCGAAGGGAAACACCATATATTTT
TRBV18	TRBD2	many	14	TRBJ2-7	CASSPPLAGEFQYF	TGTGCCAGCTCACCACCACTAGCGGGAGAATTTCAGTACTTC
TRBV11-1	TRBD1	many	15	TRBJ1-1	CASSSRTGLNTEAFF	TGTGCCAGCAGCTCACGGACAGGGTTGAACACTGAAGCTTTCTTT
TRBV4-2	TRBD1	many	11	TRBJ1-1	CASSRQGEAFF	TGTGCCAGCAGCCGACAGGGAGAAGCTTTCTTT
TRBV7-3	TRBD1	many	13	TRBJ1-2	CASSSGQGYGYTF	TGTGCCAGCAGCTCGGGACAGGGCTATGGCTACACCTTC
TRBV6-1	-	many	11	TRBJ2-7	CASLSSYEQYF	TGTGCCAGCCTTAGCTCCTACGAGCAGTACTTC
TRBV21-1	-	-	14	TRBJ2-7	CASSKVSGRTEQYF	TGTGCCAGCAGCAAAGTTAGCGGGAGGACCGAGCAGTACTTC
TRBV20-1	-	many	13	TRBJ2-1	CSANRLPDNEQFF	TGCAGTGCTAACCGGCTTCCTGACAATGAGCAGTTCTTC
TRBV7-2	TRBD1	many	14	TRBJ2-3	CASSPGQSTDTQYF	TGTGCCAGCAGCCCGGGACAGTCCACAGATACGCAGTATTTT
TRBV5-6	TRBD2	many	16	TRBJ2-1	CASSARTSGSFHEQFF	TGTGCCAGCAGCGCCCGGACTAGCGGGAGTTTTCATGAGCAGTTCTTC
TRBV5-1	-	-	14	TRBJ2-2	CASSLVAYTGELFF	TGCGCCAGCAGCTTGGTGGCTTACACCGGGGAGCTGTTTTTT
TRBV28	TRBD1	-	15	TRBJ2-1	CASTSWTGTANEQFF	TGTGCCAGCACCTCCTGGACAGGGACTGCCAATGAGCAGTTCTTC
TRBV29-1	-	many	13	TRBJ1-1	CSVEYDMNTEAFF	TGCAGCGTTGAGTACGATATGAACACTGAAGCTTTCTTT
TRBV29-1	TRBD1	many	11	TRBJ2-4	CSVEDGDSQGF	TGCAGCGTTGAAGATGGGGACAGCCAGGGATTC
TRBV7-2	-	-	13	TRBJ1-1	CASSRRGRIEAFF	TGTGCCAGCTCAAGGCGGGGGCGGATTGAGGCTTTCTTT
TRBV6-5	-	many	14	TRBJ2-7	CASSYSVGTYEQYF	TGTGCCAGCAGTTACTCGGTCGGAACCTACGAGCAGTACTTC
TRBV15	-	many	16	TRBJ2-3	CATSRDMAASPDTQYF	TGTGCCACCAGCAGAGATATGGCGGCTAGTCCAGATACGCAGTATTTT
TRBV12-3/TRBV12-4	-	-	11	TRBJ2-5	CASSLQETQYF	TGTGCCAGCAGTCTACAAGAGACCCAGTACTTC
TRBV18	TRBD2	many	15	TRBJ2-7	CASSPDSGRSIEQYF	TGTGCCAGCTCACCGGATAGCGGGAGAAGTATCGAGCAGTACTTC
TRBV4-1	TRBD1	many	15	TRBJ2-1	CASSSRDREGNEQFF	TGCGCCAGCAGCTCCCGGGACAGGGAAGGAAATGAGCAGTTCTTC
TRBV6-5	TRBD2	many	18	TRBJ2-1	CASSYSGTTSGRLYEQFF	TGTGCCAGCAGTTACTCAGGGACAACTAGCGGGAGATTATATGAGCAGTTCTTC
TRBV5-1	-	many	13	TRBJ2-3	CASSFSASDTQYF	TGCGCCAGCAGCTTTAGCGCATCAGATACGCAGTATTTT
TRBV4-1	TRBD1	many	14	TRBJ2-1	CASSTGQFYNEQFF	TGCGCCAGCAGCACGGGACAGTTCTACAATGAGCAGTTCTTC
TRBV20-1	TRBD2	many	14	TRBJ2-7	CSARSGRPPYEQYF	TGCAGTGCTAGGAGCGGGAGACCCCCGTACGAGCAGTACTTC
TRBV5-1	TRBD1	many	14	TRBJ1-1	CASSQRQGDTEAFF	TGCGCCAGCAGCCAACGACAGGGCGACACTGAAGCTTTCTTT
TRBV3-1	-	many	13	TRBJ2-7	CASSQDRDYEQYF	TGTGCCAGCAGCCAAGATCGAGACTACGAGCAGTACTTC
TRBV7-6	-	-	14	TRBJ2-1	CASILGGANNEQFF	TGTGCCAGCATCTTGGGGGGCGCCAACAATGAGCAGTTCTTC
TRBV5-1	-	many	14	TRBJ2-7	CASSLDGAGYEQYF	TGCGCCAGCAGCTTGGACGGGGCCGGGTACGAGCAGTACTTC
TRBV12-3/TRBV12-4	-	many	16	TRBJ2-3	CASSLVLGESTDTQYF	TGTGCCAGCAGTTTAGTTTTGGGGGAGAGCACAGATACGCAGTATTTT